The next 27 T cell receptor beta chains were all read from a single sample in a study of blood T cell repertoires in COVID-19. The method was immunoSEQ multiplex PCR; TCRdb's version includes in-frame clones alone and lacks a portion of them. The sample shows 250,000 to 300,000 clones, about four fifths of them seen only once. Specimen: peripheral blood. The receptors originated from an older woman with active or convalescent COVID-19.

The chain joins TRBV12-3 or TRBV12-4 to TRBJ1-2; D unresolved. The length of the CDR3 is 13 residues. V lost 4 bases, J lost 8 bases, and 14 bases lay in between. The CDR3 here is CASSSPGRHGYTF. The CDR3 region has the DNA TGTGCCAGCAGTTCCCCAGGCAGGCACGGCTACACCTTC.

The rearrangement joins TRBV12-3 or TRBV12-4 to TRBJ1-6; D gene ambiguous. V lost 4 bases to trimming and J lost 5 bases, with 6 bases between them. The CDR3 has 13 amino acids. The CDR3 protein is CASSSVHNSPLHF. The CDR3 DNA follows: TGTGCCAGCAGTTCTGTTCATAATTCACCCCTCCACTTT.

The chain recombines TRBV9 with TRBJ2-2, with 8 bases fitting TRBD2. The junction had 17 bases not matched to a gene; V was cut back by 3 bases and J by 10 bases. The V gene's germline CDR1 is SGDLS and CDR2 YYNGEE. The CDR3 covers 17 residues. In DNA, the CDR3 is TGTGCCAGCAGCGCGGCCCCGACTAGCGTAGGCCAGGAGGAGCTGTTTTTT. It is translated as CASSAAPTSVGQEELFF.

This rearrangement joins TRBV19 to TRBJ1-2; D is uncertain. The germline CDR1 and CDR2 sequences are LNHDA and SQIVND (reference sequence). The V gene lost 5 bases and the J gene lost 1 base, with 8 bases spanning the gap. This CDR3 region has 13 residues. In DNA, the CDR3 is TGTGCCAGTAGTCTATCACTTAACTATGGCTACACCTTC. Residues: CASSLSLNYGYTF.

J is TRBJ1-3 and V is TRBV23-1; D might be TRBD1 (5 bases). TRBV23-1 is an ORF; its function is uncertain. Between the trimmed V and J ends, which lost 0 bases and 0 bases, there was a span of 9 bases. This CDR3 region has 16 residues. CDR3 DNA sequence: TGCGCCAGCAGTCAATCAGGACAACACTCTGGAAACACCATATATTTT. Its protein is CASSQSGQHSGNTIYF.

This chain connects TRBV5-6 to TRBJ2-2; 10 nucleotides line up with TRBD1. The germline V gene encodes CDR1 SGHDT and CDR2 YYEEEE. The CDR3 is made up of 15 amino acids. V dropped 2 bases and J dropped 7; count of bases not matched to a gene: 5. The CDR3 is CASSLETGGGGELFF. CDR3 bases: TGTGCCAGCAGCTTAGAGACAGGGGGCGGCGGGGAGCTGTTTTTT.

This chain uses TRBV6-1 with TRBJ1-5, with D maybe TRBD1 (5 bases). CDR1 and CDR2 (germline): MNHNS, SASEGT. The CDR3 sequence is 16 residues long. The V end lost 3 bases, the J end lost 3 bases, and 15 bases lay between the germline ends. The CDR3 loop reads CASSEQARQINQPQHF. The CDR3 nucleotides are TGTGCCAGCAGTGAGCAGGCCAGACAGATCAATCAGCCCCAGCATTTT.

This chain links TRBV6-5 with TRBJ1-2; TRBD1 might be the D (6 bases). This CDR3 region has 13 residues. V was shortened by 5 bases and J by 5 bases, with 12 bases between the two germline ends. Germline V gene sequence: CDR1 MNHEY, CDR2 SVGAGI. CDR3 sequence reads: CASSTTGKYGYTF. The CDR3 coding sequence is TGTGCCAGCAGTACCACAGGGAAGTATGGCTACACCTTC.

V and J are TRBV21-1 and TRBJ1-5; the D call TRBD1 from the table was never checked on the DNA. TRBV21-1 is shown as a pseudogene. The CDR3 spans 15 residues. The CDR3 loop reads CASSKENSPNQPQHF. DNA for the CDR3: TGTGCCAGCAGCAAAGAGAACAGCCCTAATCAGCCCCAGCATTTT.

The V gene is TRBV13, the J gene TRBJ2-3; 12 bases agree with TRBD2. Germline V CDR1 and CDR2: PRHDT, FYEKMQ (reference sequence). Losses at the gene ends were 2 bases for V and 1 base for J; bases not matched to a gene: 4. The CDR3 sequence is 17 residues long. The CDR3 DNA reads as TGTGCCAGCAGCTTACTAGCGGGGGGGAGTGGCACAGATACGCAGTATTTT. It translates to CASSLLAGGSGTDTQYF.

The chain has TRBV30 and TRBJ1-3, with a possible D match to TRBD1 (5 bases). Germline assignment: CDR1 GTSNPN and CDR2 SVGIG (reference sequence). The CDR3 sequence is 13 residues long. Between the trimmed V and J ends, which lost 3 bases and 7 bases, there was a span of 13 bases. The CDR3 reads CAWRIQGGNTIYF. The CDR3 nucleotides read TGTGCCTGGAGGATCCAGGGAGGGAACACCATATATTTT.

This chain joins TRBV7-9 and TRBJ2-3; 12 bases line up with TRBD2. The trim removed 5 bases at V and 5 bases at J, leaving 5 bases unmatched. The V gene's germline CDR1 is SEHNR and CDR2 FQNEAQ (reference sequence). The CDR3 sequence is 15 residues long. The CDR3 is CASSPSGGAIDTQYF. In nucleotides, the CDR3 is TGTGCCAGCAGCCCTAGCGGGGGGGCCATAGATACGCAGTATTTT.

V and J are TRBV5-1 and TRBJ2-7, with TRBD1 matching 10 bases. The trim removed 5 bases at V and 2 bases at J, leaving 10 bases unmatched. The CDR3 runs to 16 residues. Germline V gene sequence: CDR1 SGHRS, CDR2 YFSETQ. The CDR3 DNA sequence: TGCGCCAGCAGTTATCAAGGGGGGACAGGGGCCTACGAGCAGTACTTC. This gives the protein CASSYQGGTGAYEQYF.

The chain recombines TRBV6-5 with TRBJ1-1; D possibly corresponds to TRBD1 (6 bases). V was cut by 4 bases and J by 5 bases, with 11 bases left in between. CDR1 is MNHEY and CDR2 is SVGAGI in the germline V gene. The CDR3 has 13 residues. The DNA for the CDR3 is TGTGCCAGCAGTTTCCTCGGACAGACTGAAGCTTTCTTT. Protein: CASSFLGQTEAFF.

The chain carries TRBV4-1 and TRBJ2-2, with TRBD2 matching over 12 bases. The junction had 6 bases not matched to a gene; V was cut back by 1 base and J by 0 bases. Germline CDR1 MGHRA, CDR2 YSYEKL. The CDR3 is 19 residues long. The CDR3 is CASSQVLAGGLSNTGELFF. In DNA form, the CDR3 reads TGCGCCAGCAGCCAAGTGCTAGCGGGGGGGCTATCGAACACCGGGGAGCTGTTTTTT.

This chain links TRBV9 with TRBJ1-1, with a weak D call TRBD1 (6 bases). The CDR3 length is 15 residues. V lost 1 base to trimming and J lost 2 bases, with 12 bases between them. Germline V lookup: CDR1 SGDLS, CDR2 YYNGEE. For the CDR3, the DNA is TGTGCCAGCAGCGTAAAGGGGGGGATTAACACTGAAGCTTTCTTT. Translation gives CASSVKGGINTEAFF.

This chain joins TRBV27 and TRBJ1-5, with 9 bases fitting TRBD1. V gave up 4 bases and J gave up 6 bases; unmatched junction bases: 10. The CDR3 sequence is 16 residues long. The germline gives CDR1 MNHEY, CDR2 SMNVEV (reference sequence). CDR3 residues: CASSSVSTGGFQPQHF. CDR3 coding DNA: TGTGCCAGCAGTTCCGTCTCAACAGGGGGCTTTCAGCCCCAGCATTTT.

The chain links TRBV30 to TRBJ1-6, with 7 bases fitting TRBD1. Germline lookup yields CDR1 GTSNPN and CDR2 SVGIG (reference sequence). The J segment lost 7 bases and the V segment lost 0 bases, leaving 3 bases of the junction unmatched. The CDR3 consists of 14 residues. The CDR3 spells CAWSVRQGNSPLHF. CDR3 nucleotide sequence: TGTGCCTGGAGTGTACGACAGGGAAATTCACCCCTCCACTTT.

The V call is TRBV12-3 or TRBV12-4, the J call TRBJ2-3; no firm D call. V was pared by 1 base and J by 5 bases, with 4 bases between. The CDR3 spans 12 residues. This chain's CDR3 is CASSLDIDTQYF. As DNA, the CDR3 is TGTGCCAGCAGTTTAGATATAGATACGCAGTATTTT.

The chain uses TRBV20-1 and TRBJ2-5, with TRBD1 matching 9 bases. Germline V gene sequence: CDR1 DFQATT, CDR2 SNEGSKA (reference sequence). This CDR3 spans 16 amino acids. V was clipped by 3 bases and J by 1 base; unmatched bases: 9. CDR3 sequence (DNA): TGCAGTGCTAGTCCATCAACAGGGGGCGCCCAAGAGACCCAGTACTTC. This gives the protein CSASPSTGGAQETQYF.

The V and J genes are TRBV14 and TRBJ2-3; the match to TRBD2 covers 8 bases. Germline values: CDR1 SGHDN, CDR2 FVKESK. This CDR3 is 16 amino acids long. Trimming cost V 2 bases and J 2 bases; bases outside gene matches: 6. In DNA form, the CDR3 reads TGTGCCAGCAGCCAATTCGCGGGGGGACTCACAGATACGCAGTATTTT. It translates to CASSQFAGGLTDTQYF.

CDR3 coding DNA: TGTGCCTGCTCTTTTAGCGGGGGGGCCGGCACAGATACGCAGTATTTT. It yields the protein CACSFSGGAGTDTQYF. This chain connects TRBV11-2 to TRBJ2-3; 11 nucleotides line up with TRBD2. Germline CDR1 is SGHAT and CDR2 is FQNNGV. With 11 bases clipped from V and 1 base from J, the junction kept 11 bases outside the gene matches. The CDR3 spans 16 residues. The variable domain in full, completed from reference TRBV11-2 and TRBJ2-3, reads EAGVAQSPRYKIIEKRQSVAFWCNPISGHATLYWYQQILGQGPKLLIQFQNNGVVDDSQLPKDRFSAERLKGVDSTLKIQPAKLEDSAVYLCACSFSGGAGTDTQYFGPGTRLTVL.

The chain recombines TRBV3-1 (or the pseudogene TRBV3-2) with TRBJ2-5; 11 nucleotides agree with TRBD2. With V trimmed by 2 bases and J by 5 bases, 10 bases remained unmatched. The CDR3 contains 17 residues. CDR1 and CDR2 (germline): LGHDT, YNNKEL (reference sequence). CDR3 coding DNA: TGTGCCAGCAGCCAAACCTCTCTAGCGGGGGGAGGGGAGACCCAGTACTTC. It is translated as CASSQTSLAGGGETQYF.

For the CDR3, the DNA is TGCGCCAGCAGCTTGGAGCCGGACAGGAGCTCTGGAAACACCATATATTTT. Its translation is CASSLEPDRSSGNTIYF. The chain uses TRBV5-1 and TRBJ1-3, with 7 bases that match TRBD1. There are 17 residues in the CDR3. Germline V CDR1 and CDR2: SGHRS, YFSETQ. V was pared by 0 bases and J by 0 bases, with 6 bases of the junction left unmatched.

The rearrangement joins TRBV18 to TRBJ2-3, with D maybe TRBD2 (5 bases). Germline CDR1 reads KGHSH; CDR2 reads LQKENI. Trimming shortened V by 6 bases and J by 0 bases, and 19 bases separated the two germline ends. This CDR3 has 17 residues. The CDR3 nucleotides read TGTGCCAGCTCTCGATTTAGCGTGGATTCTAGCACAGATACGCAGTATTTT. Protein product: CASSRFSVDSSTDTQYF.

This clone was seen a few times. In DNA form, the CDR3 reads TGTGCCAGCAGTTACAGTCACAGGGGGGCTACAGAAGCTTTCTTT. Protein sequence: CASSYSHRGATEAFF. The V call is TRBV6-5, the J call TRBJ1-1, with 8 bases fitting TRBD1. Losses at the gene ends were 2 bases for V and 8 bases for J; bases not matched to a gene: 10. The CDR3 consists of 15 residues. Germline CDR1 is MNHEY and CDR2 is SVGAGI.

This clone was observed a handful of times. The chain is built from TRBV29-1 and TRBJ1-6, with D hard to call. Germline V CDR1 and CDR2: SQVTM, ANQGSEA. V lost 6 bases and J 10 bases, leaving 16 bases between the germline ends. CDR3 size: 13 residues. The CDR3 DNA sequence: TGCAGCGTCCAATCGGCACGGGGATCACCCCTCCACTTT. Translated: CSVQSARGSPLHF.